This T cell receptor (beta chain) was captured in a study of beta chain features in type 1 diabetes. This clone was seen a handful of times. Antigen unknown. Via the markers CD45RO/CCR7/CD25/CD127/CD95/CD27, stem cell-like memory, regulatory, central memory and naive CD4+ cells were sorted. Expressed TCRB transcripts were sequenced after all isolated RNA was converted to cDNA. TCRdb's copy holds only in-frame clones and misses some; the assay was immunoSEQ multiplex PCR. The table records 860,000 or so clones, 17% of them present only once. The J segment lost 2 bases and the V segment lost 2 bases, leaving 3 bases of the junction unmatched. The CDR3 sequence is 15 residues long. Germline lookup yields CDR1 MNHEY and CDR2 SMNVEV (reference sequence). Overall study results and limits: Among patients, naive, central memory and Treg TCRB repertoires appeared more similar than among healthy donors.

The sample consisted of naive CD4+ T cells from blood. The chain employs TRBV27 and TRBJ2-1; 7 bases match TRBD2. This sequence originates from a woman in her late teens or twenties in good health. This chain's CDR3 is CASSLRLAAYNEQFF. The CDR3 DNA sequence: TGTGCCAGCAGTTTACGGCTAGCGGCCTACAATGAGCAGTTCTTC.